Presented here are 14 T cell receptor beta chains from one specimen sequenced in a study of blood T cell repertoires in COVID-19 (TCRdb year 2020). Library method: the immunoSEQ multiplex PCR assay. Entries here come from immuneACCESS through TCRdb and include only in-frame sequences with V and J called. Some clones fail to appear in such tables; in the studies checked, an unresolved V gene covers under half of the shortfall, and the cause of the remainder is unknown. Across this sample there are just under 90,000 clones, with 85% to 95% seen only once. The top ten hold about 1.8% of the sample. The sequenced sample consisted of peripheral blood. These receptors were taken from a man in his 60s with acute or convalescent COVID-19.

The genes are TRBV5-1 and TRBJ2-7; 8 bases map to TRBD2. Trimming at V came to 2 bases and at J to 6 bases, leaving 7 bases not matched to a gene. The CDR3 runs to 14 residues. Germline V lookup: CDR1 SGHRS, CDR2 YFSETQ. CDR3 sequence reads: CASSLKVTSGEQYF. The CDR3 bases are TGCGCCAGCAGCTTAAAGGTAACTAGCGGCGAGCAGTACTTC.

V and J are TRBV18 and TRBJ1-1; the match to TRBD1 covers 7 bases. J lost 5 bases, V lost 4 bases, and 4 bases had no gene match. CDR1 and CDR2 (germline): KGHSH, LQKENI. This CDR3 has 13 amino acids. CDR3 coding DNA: TGTGCCAGCTCACAAGACAGGGAGACTGAAGCTTTCTTT. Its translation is CASSQDRETEAFF.

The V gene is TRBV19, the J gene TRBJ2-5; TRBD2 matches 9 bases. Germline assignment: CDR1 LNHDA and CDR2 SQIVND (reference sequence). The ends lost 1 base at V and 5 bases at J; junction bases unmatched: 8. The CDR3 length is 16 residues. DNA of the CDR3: TGTGCCAGTAGTATAGGCGGTAGCGGGAGTCGTGAGACCCAGTACTTC. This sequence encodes CASSIGGSGSRETQYF.

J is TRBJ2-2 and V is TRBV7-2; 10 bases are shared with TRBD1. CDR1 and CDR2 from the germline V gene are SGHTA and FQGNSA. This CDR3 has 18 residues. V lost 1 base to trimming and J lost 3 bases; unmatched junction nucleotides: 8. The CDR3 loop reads CASSLVGRQGAYTGELFF. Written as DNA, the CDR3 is TGTGCCAGCAGCTTAGTAGGGAGACAGGGGGCGTACACCGGGGAGCTGTTTTTT. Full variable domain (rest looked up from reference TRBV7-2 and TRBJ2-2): GAGVSQSPSNKVTEKGKDVELRCDPISGHTALYWYRQSLGQGLEFLIYFQGNSAPDKSGLPSDRFSAERTGGSVSTLTIQRTQQEDSAVYLCASSLVGRQGAYTGELFFGEGSRLTVL.

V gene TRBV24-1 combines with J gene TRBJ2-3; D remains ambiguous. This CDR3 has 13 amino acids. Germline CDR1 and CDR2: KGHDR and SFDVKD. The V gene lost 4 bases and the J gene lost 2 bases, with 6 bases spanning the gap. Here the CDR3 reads CATSDSVTDTQYF. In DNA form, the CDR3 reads TGTGCCACCAGTGACAGCGTCACAGATACGCAGTATTTT.

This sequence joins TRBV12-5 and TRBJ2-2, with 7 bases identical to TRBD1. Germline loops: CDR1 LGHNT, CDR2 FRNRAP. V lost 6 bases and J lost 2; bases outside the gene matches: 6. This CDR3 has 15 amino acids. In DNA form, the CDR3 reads TGTGCTAGTGGCCTAGGGACAGCCAACACCGGGGAGCTGTTTTTT. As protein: CASGLGTANTGELFF.

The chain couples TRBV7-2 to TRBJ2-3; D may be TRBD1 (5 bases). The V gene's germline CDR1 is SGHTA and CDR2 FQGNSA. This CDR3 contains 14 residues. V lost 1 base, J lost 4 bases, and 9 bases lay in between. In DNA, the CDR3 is TGTGCCAGCAGCTTAGATACAGGTGCAGATACGCAGTATTTT. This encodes CASSLDTGADTQYF.

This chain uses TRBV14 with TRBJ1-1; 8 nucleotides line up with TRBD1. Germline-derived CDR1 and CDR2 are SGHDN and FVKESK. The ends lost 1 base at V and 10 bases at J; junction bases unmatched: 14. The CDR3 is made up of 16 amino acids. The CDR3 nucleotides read TGTGCCAGCAGCCAAGCAGGGGGTGACAGGGGTTGGAGAGCTTTCTTT. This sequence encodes CASSQAGGDRGWRAFF.

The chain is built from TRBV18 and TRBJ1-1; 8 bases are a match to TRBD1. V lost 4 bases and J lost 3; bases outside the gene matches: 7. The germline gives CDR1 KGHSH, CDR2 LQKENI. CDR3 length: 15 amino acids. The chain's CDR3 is CASSLDRGRDTEAFF. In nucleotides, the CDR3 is TGTGCCAGCTCACTCGACAGGGGAAGGGACACTGAAGCTTTCTTT.

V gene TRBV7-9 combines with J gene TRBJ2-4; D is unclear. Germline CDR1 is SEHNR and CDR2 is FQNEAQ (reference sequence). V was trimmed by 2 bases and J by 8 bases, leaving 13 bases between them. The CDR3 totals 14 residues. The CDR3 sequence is CASSLSAGTDIQYF. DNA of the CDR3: TGTGCCAGCAGCTTATCGGCAGGCACTGACATTCAGTACTTC.

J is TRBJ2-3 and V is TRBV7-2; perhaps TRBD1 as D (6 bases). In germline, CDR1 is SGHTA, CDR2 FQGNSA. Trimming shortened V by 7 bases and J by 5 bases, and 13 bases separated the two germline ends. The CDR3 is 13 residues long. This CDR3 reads CASNRDTEDTQYF. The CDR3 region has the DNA TGTGCCAGCAACCGGGACACTGAAGATACGCAGTATTTT.

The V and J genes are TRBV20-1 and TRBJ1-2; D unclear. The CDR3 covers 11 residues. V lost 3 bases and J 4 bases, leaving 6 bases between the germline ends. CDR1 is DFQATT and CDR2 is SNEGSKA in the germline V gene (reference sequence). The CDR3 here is CSASGGYGYTF. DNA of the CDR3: TGCAGTGCTAGCGGAGGCTATGGCTACACCTTC.

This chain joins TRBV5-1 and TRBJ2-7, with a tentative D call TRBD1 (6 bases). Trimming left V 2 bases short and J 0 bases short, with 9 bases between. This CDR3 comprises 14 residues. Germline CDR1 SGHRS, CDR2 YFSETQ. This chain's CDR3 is CASSLGQSSYEQYF. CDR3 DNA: TGCGCCAGCAGCTTAGGACAGTCCTCCTACGAGCAGTACTTC.

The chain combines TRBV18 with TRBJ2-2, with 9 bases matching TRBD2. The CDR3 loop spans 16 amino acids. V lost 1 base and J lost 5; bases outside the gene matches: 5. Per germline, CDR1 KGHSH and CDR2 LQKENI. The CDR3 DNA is TGTGCCAGCTCACCACAATTAGCGGGAGATACCGGGGAGCTGTTTTTT. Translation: CASSPQLAGDTGELFF.